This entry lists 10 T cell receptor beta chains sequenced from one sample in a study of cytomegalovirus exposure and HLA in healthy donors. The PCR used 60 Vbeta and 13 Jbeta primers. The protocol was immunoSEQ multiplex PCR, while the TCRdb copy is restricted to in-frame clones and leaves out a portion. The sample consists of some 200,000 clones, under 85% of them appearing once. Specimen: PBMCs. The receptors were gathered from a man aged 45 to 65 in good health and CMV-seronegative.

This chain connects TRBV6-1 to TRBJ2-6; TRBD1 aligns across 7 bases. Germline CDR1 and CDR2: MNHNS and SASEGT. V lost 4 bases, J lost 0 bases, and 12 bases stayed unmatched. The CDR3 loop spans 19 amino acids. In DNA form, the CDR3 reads TGTGCCAGCAGTGTACAGGGGATCGGGGCCCTCTCTGGGGCCAACGTCCTGACTTTC. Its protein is CASSVQGIGALSGANVLTF.

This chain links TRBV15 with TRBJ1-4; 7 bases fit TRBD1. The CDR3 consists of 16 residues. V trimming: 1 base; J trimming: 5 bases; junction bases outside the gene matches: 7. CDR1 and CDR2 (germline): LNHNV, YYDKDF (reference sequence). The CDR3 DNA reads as TGTGCCACCAGCAGAGTTCCAGGACAGGCAAATGAAAAACTGTTTTTT. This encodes CATSRVPGQANEKLFF.

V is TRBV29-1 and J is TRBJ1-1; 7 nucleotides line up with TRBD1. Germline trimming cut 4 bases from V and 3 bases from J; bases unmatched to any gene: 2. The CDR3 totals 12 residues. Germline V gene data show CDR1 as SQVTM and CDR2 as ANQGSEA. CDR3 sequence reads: CSVGTGDTEAFF. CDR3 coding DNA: TGCAGCGTTGGAACAGGGGACACTGAAGCTTTCTTT.

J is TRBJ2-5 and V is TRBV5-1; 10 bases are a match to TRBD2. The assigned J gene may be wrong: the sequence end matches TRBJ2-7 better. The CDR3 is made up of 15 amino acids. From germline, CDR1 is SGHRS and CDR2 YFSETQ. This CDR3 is CASSTGLAASYEQYF. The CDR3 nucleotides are TGCGCCAGCAGTACCGGACTAGCGGCTTCCTACGAGCAGTACTTC.

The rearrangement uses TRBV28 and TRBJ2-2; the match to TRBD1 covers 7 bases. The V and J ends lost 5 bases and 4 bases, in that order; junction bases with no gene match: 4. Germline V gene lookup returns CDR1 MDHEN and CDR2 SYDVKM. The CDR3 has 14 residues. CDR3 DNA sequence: TGTGCCAGCAGTCGCGACAGGGTCACCGGGGAGCTGTTTTTT. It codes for CASSRDRVTGELFF.

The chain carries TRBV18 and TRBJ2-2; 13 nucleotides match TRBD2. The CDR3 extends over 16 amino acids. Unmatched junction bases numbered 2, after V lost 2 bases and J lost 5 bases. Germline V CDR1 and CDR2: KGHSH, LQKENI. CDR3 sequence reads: CASSPGLAGVTGELFF. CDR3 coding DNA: TGTGCCAGCTCACCAGGACTAGCGGGAGTAACCGGGGAGCTGTTTTTT.

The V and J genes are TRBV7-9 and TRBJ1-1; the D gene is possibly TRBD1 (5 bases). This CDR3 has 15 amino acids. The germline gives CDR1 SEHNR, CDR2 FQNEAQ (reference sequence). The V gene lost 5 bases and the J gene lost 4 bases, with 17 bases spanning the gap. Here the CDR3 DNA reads TGTGCCAGCAGCCAATCTGGGGGGTTCAGCACTGAAGCTTTCTTT. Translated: CASSQSGGFSTEAFF.

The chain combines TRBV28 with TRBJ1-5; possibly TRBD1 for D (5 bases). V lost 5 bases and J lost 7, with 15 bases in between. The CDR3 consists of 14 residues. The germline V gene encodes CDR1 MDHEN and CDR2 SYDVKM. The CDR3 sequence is CASSAQGGRQPQHF. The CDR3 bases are TGTGCCAGCAGTGCCCAGGGAGGACGGCAGCCCCAGCATTTT.

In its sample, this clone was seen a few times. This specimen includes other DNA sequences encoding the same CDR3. The CDR3 DNA reads as TGTGCCAGCAGCTCCACTAGCACAGATACGCAGTATTTT. Protein: CASSSTSTDTQYF. The rearrangement joins TRBV5-4 to TRBJ2-3; no definite D call. This CDR3 contains 13 residues. Germline V gene sequence: CDR1 SGHNT, CDR2 YYREEE (reference sequence). Trimming removed 3 bases at V and 0 bases at J, with 5 bases between.

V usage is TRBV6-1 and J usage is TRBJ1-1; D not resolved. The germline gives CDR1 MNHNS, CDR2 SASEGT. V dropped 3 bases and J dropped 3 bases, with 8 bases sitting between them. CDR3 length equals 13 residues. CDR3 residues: CASSERLHTEAFF. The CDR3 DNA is TGTGCCAGCAGTGAGAGACTACACACTGAAGCTTTCTTT.